This is a list of T cell receptor beta chains from one sample in a study of blood T cells in healthy people across ages. One entry per CDR3 protein, called by TCRdb with MiXCR from the 5' RACE reads. The sample consists of fewer than 1,000,000 distinct CDR3 sequences, approximately 44% of them appearing once. The sequencing input was blood. The receptors derive from a man between 60 and 70 years old in good health. Each CDR3 is given with its conserved first and last residue. The D gene is left open where the match is weak. Clone size is stated in some rows and not others, as once, few, many or a class when expanded.

TRBV7-9	TRBD1	TRBJ1-2	.	TGTGCCAGCAGAACAGACAGGGCCGGCTACGGCTACACCTTC	CASRTDRAGYGYTF
TRBV5-1	.	TRBJ2-3	.	TGCGCCAGCAGCTTGCAGGGGGGGGCCACAGATACGCAGTATTTT	CASSLQGGATDTQYF
TRBV3-1	.	TRBJ2-7	.	TGTGCCAGCAGCCAAGCATCCGAGCAGTACTTC	CASSQASEQYF
TRBV10-3	TRBD2	TRBJ2-3	many	TGTGCCATCAGTGATTGGGCGGGACTAGCGGAGACAGATACGCAGTATTTT	CAISDWAGLAETDTQYF
TRBV6-5	.	TRBJ2-5	.	TGTGCCAGCAGTAACCAGGGCGCGCCGGGGCGTCAGGAGACCCAGTACTTC	CASSNQGAPGRQETQYF
TRBV15	TRBD1	TRBJ2-3	.	TGTGCCACCAGCAGAGGGGGGACAGCCACAGATACGCAGTATTTT	CATSRGGTATDTQYF
TRBV3-1	.	TRBJ2-7	.	TGTGCCAGCAGCCGCCGTACTTACGAGCAGTACTTC	CASSRRTYEQYF
TRBV20-1	TRBD1	TRBJ1-6	.	TGCAGTGCTCCGGACAGGGCGTATAATTCACCCCTCCACTTT	CSAPDRAYNSPLHF
TRBV2	TRBD1	TRBJ2-7	.	TGTGCCAGCAGTGATACCGGACAGGGGCTCTACGAGCAGTACTTC	CASSDTGQGLYEQYF
TRBV5-1	.	TRBJ1-4	.	TGCGCCAGCAGCCGATCCACAGGGCGAAGAGACGAAAAACTGTTTTTT	CASSRSTGRRDEKLFF
TRBV6-2/TRBV6-3	.	TRBJ2-5	.	TGTGCCAGCAAAAATCTCCAAGAGACCCAGTACTTC	CASKNLQETQYF
TRBV12-3/TRBV12-4	TRBD1	TRBJ1-1	.	TGTGCCAGCAGTTTGAACAGGGGATTCACTGAAGCTTTCTTT	CASSLNRGFTEAFF
TRBV5-1	.	TRBJ1-2	.	TGCGCCAGCAGCTTGGGGGGGCCGAATCATGGCTACACCTTC	CASSLGGPNHGYTF
TRBV20-1	.	TRBJ2-4	.	TGCAGTGCTAGAGACCAAAGCCTCCTAAGGGTTCAGTACTTC	CSARDQSLLRVQYF
TRBV6-2/TRBV6-3	.	TRBJ2-7	few	TGTGCCATCGCTACGGACAGCACCTACTCCTACGAGCAGTACTTC	CAIATDSTYSYEQYF
TRBV20-1	TRBD2	TRBJ2-1	.	TGCAGTGCATCCGGGACTAGCGGGTATGAGCAGTTCTTC	CSASGTSGYEQFF
TRBV7-9	.	TRBJ1-6	few	TGTGCCAGCAGCCCGGGGGGCCTTTCTGATTCACCCCTCCACTTT	CASSPGGLSDSPLHF
TRBV18	.	TRBJ2-1	.	TGTGCCAGCTCACCAGCAGGGGATGAGCAGTTCTTC	CASSPAGDEQFF
TRBV6-1	TRBD1	TRBJ2-7	few	TGTGCCAGCAGTGACAGTGGGGGGACAGGTAGGAGGGGGCTCTCCTACGAGCAGTACTTC	CASSDSGGTGRRGLSYEQYF
TRBV20-1	.	TRBJ1-2	few	TGCAGTGCTGATAACGTTCGGGGGTCTAGGGGGGGCTACACCTTC	CSADNVRGSRGGYTF
TRBV7-3	.	TRBJ2-1	.	TGTGCCAGCAGCTTTTCGGGGTGTGACAACAATGAGCAGTTCTTC	CASSFSGCDNNEQFF
TRBV7-8	.	TRBJ1-4	.	TGTGCCAGCAGCTTGACAGAGGAAAAACTGTTTTTT	CASSLTEEKLFF
TRBV13	.	TRBJ1-2	few	TGTGCCAGCAGCTCTGCAGGGCCCTATGGCTACACCTTC	CASSSAGPYGYTF
TRBV12-3/TRBV12-4	TRBD2	TRBJ2-1	.	TGTGCCAGCAGTTTATTCGCGAGCGGGGTAGGCTATGAGCAGTTCTTC	CASSLFASGVGYEQFF
TRBV6-2/TRBV6-3	TRBD1	TRBJ2-5	.	TGTGCCAGCTCTGACTCCAGGGGGCCCCAAGAGACCCAGTACTTC	CASSDSRGPQETQYF
TRBV4-2	.	TRBJ2-3	few	TGTGCCAGCAGCCAAGATTGGAGGGGAACAGATACGCAGTATTTT	CASSQDWRGTDTQYF
TRBV11-3	TRBD2	TRBJ2-1	once	TGTGCCAGCAGCTTAGTAGGCGGGGGGGCTTATGAGCAGTTCTTC	CASSLVGGGAYEQFF
TRBV29-1	.	TRBJ1-4	.	TGCAGCGTTGAAGACCGTGAAAAACTGTTTTTT	CSVEDREKLFF
TRBV18	TRBD1	TRBJ2-6	.	TGTGCCAGCTCACTAGGCCGGGACAGGGCCCCCTCTGGGGCCAACGTCCTGACTTTC	CASSLGRDRAPSGANVLTF
TRBV15	.	TRBJ2-5	.	TGTACCACCAGCAGAGTCCCAGGGCAAGAGACCCAGTACTTC	CTTSRVPGQETQYF
TRBV30	TRBD1	TRBJ1-1	.	TGTGCCTGGAGTGTGGGGACAGGTTATAACACTGAAGCTTTCTTT	CAWSVGTGYNTEAFF
TRBV9	.	TRBJ2-1	.	TGTGCCAGCAGCGTAGATGGTCGATCATACAATGAGCAGTTCTTC	CASSVDGRSYNEQFF
TRBV28	.	TRBJ1-2	.	TGTGCCAGCAGTTTTCGGGCCACCTATGGCTACACCTTC	CASSFRATYGYTF
TRBV27	TRBD1	TRBJ1-1	.	TGTGCCACATCAGACAGGGCGAACACTGAAGCTTTCTTT	CATSDRANTEAFF
TRBV18	TRBD1	TRBJ2-4	few	TGTGCCAGCTCACCCCAGACAGGGTTGGCCAAAAACATTCAGTACTTC	CASSPQTGLAKNIQYF
TRBV14	TRBD1	TRBJ1-2	.	TGTGCCAGCAGCCACGGACAGGGATTTCAAGGTTTGGGCTACACCTTC	CASSHGQGFQGLGYTF
TRBV27	.	TRBJ1-1	few	TGTGCCAGCAGTTTATCGCTAGGCGACCTGAACACTGAAGCTTTCTTT	CASSLSLGDLNTEAFF
TRBV2	.	TRBJ1-6	.	TGTGCCAGCACCGTCGCCTCCTATAATTCACCCCTCCACTTT	CASTVASYNSPLHF
TRBV5-1	TRBD2	TRBJ2-5	few	TGCGCCAGCAGTTCAGACACGGGGGGAGAGACCCAGTACTTC	CASSSDTGGETQYF